This T cell receptor beta chain emerged from a study of OX40 agonist ivuxolimab in advanced cancers. Study-wide context: Patients achieving partial responses numbered three: one hepatocellular carcinoma case and two cutaneous melanoma cases.

Points from the study as a whole: CD8+ T cells (on average) carried more expanded clones than CD4+ T cells.

This CDR3 is 16 amino acids long. Germline assignment: CDR1 SGHVS and CDR2 FNYEAQ. Deletions cut 1 base from V and 4 bases from J, with 16 bases between. Exclusion applied to patients with autoimmune disease history or systemic immunosuppression. Assay used: immunoSEQ multiplex PCR; TCRdb lists only in-frame clones, some missing. The table lists around 95,000 clones, approximately 89% of them singletons, with approximately 0.16% in the top ten. In regard to this clone: Its antigen is as yet unknown.

The TCR comes from an adult with an advanced solid tumor such as melanoma, head and neck, liver or kidney cancer. This chain uses TRBV7-6 with TRBJ1-2; D gene uncertain. The specimen comprised CD4+ or CD8+ T cells sorted from blood, sampled in a trial of the OX40 agonist ivuxolimab. DNA for the CDR3: TGTGCCAGCAGCTTAGGAGGAGGGATTCAAGCCTATGGCTACACCTTC. Residues: CASSLGGGIQAYGYTF.